This T cell receptor beta chain comes out of a study of shared clonotypes between healthy human individuals. Sequenced by immunoSEQ multiplex PCR; TCRdb stores in-frame clones only, minus some. The sample consists of some 580,000 clones, roughly 98% of them appearing once. There are 15 residues in the CDR3. CDR1 is SGHDT, CDR2 YYEEEE, per germline. With V trimmed by 1 base and J by 4 bases, 3 bases remained unmatched. As defined, naive CD8 cells were CD45RO-negative and positively selected for CCR7, with terminally differentiated effector memory CD45RA+ cells excluded. The clonotype was recovered from a man aged 25-45 years in good health. Specimen: naive CD8+ T cells sorted from blood. The chain combines TRBV5-6 with TRBJ2-1; TRBD2 matches at 9 bases. CDR3 sequence: CASSLWLAGYNEQFF. As DNA, the CDR3 is TGTGCCAGCAGCTTGTGGCTAGCGGGGTACAATGAGCAGTTCTTC.